The rows below give T cell receptor beta chains drawn from one sample of a study of PD-1 blockade in classical Hodgkin lymphoma. The repertoire was sequenced with immunoSEQ multiplex PCR; TCRdb's copy has only in-frame clones and lacks some. The sample carries more than 90,000 clones, over 75% recorded once. Sequenced material: peripheral blood mononuclear cells (PBMCs), taken before the fourth cycle of nivolumab. The receptor source for this set is a human donor with classical Hodgkin lymphoma. CDR3s include the opening cysteine and the closing phenylalanine or tryptophan. The order of the fields is D gene, J gene, V gene, clone size, CDR3 DNA, CDR3 protein. D genes are given only for firm matches. A clone size is listed for some rows: how often the clone was seen (once, few, many), or a class if it is expanded.

D: -
J: TRBJ2-7
V: TRBV4-2
size: -
DNA: TGTGCCAGCAGCCACCCGGCAGGGGGCGGGGGGGGCGAGCAGTACTTC
CDR3: CASSHPAGGGGGEQYF

D: -
J: TRBJ1-5
V: TRBV19
size: -
DNA: TGTGCCAGTAGTATAGATCGGAGTGCCCAGCATTTT
CDR3: CASSIDRSAQHF

D: TRBD2
J: TRBJ2-3
V: TRBV10-3
size: -
DNA: TGTGCCACCCGGACTAGCGGGAGCACAGATACGCAGTATTTT
CDR3: CATRTSGSTDTQYF

D: -
J: TRBJ1-1
V: TRBV27
size: few
DNA: TGTGCCAGCAGTTTATCCGCGACGCATCTAACGAGGAACACTGAAGCTTTCTTT
CDR3: CASSLSATHLTRNTEAFF

D: -
J: TRBJ2-5
V: TRBV5-6
size: -
DNA: TGTGCCAGCAGCTTGGTGGCCACAGGGATTCAAGAGACCCAGTACTTC
CDR3: CASSLVATGIQETQYF

D: TRBD1
J: TRBJ2-3
V: TRBV18
size: -
DNA: TGTGCCAGCTCGAACCGACAGGGGGGAGGCACAGATACGCAGTATTTT
CDR3: CASSNRQGGGTDTQYF

D: TRBD1
J: TRBJ1-1
V: TRBV18
size: -
DNA: TGTGCCAGCTCACCAAACGGACAGGGGAACACTGAAGCTTTCTTT
CDR3: CASSPNGQGNTEAFF

D: TRBD1
J: TRBJ1-4
V: TRBV2
size: once
DNA: TGTGCCAGCGGGGGACAGGAGTTGGGGGAAAAACTGTTTTTT
CDR3: CASGGQELGEKLFF

D: -
J: TRBJ1-2
V: TRBV6-5
size: -
DNA: TGTGCCAGCAGTTACGGGGGCCCTAACTATGGCTACACCTTC
CDR3: CASSYGGPNYGYTF

D: -
J: TRBJ2-7
V: TRBV18
size: -
DNA: TGTGCCAGCTCACCCACAGGGACCTACGAGCAGTACTTC
CDR3: CASSPTGTYEQYF

D: -
J: TRBJ2-3
V: TRBV9
size: -
DNA: TGTGCCAGCAGCGTAACTCGAGCCTCCCGGAACACAGATACGCAGTATTTT
CDR3: CASSVTRASRNTDTQYF

D: TRBD1
J: TRBJ2-7
V: TRBV2
size: -
DNA: TGTGCCAGCACCGGACAGGGTTGGTACGAGCAGTACTTC
CDR3: CASTGQGWYEQYF

D: -
J: TRBJ2-3
V: TRBV6-5
size: -
DNA: TGTGCCAGCAGTTACCAAGACACAGATACGCAGTATTTT
CDR3: CASSYQDTDTQYF

D: -
J: TRBJ1-5
V: TRBV2
size: once
DNA: TGTGCCAGCAGTGATCTGGGGGCTTTGCAGCCCCAGCATTTT
CDR3: CASSDLGALQPQHF

D: TRBD2
J: TRBJ2-3
V: TRBV27
size: -
DNA: TGTGCCAGCAGTTTACGGGGGGTTTCCACTAGCACAGATACGCAGTATTTT
CDR3: CASSLRGVSTSTDTQYF

D: TRBD1
J: TRBJ2-5
V: TRBV19
size: -
DNA: TGTGCCAGTAGTGGACAGGGGACCCAAGAGACCCAGTACTTC
CDR3: CASSGQGTQETQYF

D: -
J: TRBJ2-5
V: TRBV7-3
size: -
DNA: TGTGCCAGCAGCTTGAGTCCTCAAGAGACCCAGTACTTC
CDR3: CASSLSPQETQYF

D: -
J: TRBJ2-2
V: TRBV4-1
size: -
DNA: TGCGCCAGCAGCCAGTGGGACACCGGGGAGCTGTTTTTT
CDR3: CASSQWDTGELFF

D: TRBD2
J: TRBJ2-3
V: TRBV15
size: -
DNA: TGTGCCACCAGCATCGCTAGCGGGGGGTACACAGATACGCAGTATTTT
CDR3: CATSIASGGYTDTQYF

D: -
J: TRBJ2-5
V: TRBV7-3
size: few
DNA: TGTGCCAGCAGCTTATATGTGGGACCCCAAGAGACCCAGTACTTC
CDR3: CASSLYVGPQETQYF

D: -
J: TRBJ2-5
V: TRBV2
size: -
DNA: TGTGCCAGCAGTGAAGGACAGCAAGAGACCCAGTACTTC
CDR3: CASSEGQQETQYF

D: -
J: TRBJ2-2
V: TRBV21-1
size: -
DNA: TGTGCCAGCGAAAGGGGGAAATCGAACACCGGGGAGCTGTTTTTT
CDR3: CASERGKSNTGELFF

D: -
J: TRBJ2-7
V: TRBV2
size: -
DNA: TGTGCCAGCAGTTCAACCCTGGGCGCGTACCTGGTCTACGAGCAGTACTTC
CDR3: CASSSTLGAYLVYEQYF

D: -
J: TRBJ1-2
V: TRBV2
size: -
DNA: TGTGCCAGCAGTGAGCGGGGGGTACAGGGCTATGGCTACACCTTC
CDR3: CASSERGVQGYGYTF

D: -
J: TRBJ2-3
V: TRBV9
size: -
DNA: TGTGCCAGCAGCGTAGCTACGGGAGATACGCAGTATTTT
CDR3: CASSVATGDTQYF

D: -
J: TRBJ2-1
V: TRBV7-6
size: -
DNA: TGTGCCAGCAGCTTATGGGCAGCGGACTACAATGAGCAGTTCTTC
CDR3: CASSLWAADYNEQFF

D: -
J: TRBJ2-1
V: TRBV6-1
size: few
DNA: TGTGCCAGCATTCCAGACTGGGGCTCCTACAATGAGCAGTTCTTC
CDR3: CASIPDWGSYNEQFF

D: TRBD1
J: TRBJ1-5
V: TRBV7-2
size: -
DNA: TGTGCCAGCACGTCGGGGACAGGGCCGGTTTTCGGTCAGCCCCAGCATTTT
CDR3: CASTSGTGPVFGQPQHF

D: -
J: TRBJ2-7
V: TRBV18
size: -
DNA: TGTGCCAGCTCACCCACCTCCTACGAGCAGTACTTC
CDR3: CASSPTSYEQYF

D: TRBD1
J: TRBJ2-2
V: TRBV7-2
size: -
DNA: TGTGCCAGCAGCTCTCCCGGGACAGTCAAAGCCGGGGAGCTGTTTTTT
CDR3: CASSSPGTVKAGELFF

D: -
J: TRBJ2-5
V: TRBV9
size: -
DNA: TGTGCCAGCAGCGAAATACAAGAGACCCAGTACTTC
CDR3: CASSEIQETQYF

D: -
J: TRBJ1-1
V: TRBV7-8
size: -
DNA: TGTGCCAGCAGTCCTGGGGGGACTGAAGCTTTCTTT
CDR3: CASSPGGTEAFF

D: -
J: TRBJ1-6
V: TRBV29-1
size: -
DNA: TGCAGCGTTGAAAGGACCATGGGGGAATTTTCACCCCTCCACTTT
CDR3: CSVERTMGEFSPLHF

D: TRBD1
J: TRBJ1-4
V: TRBV4-1
size: -
DNA: TGCGCCAGCAGCCCAACGACAGGGGGAAATGAAAAACTGTTTTTT
CDR3: CASSPTTGGNEKLFF

D: -
J: TRBJ2-2
V: TRBV5-4
size: -
DNA: TGTGCCAGCAGCTCGGAACAGGAGACCGGGGAGCTGTTTTTT
CDR3: CASSSEQETGELFF